Included here is one TCR beta chain sequence, with context. The record originates from a study of patients and donors after allogeneic stem cell transplantation. Trimming pared 2 bases from V and 3 bases from J, leaving 8 bases between. This CDR3 spans 15 amino acids. From germline, CDR1 is KGHSH and CDR2 LQKENI. MiXCR, applied by TCRdb to the RT-PCR reads, yields one record per CDR3 protein. The sample has 390,000 or so distinct CDR3 sequences, 16% seen once. The source is a human donor who was either an allogeneic HSCT recipient or a stem cell or donor lymphocyte infusion donor (not recorded which). It is not recorded whose cells these are; they may come from a transplant donor. This sequence joins TRBV18 and TRBJ2-6, with D possibly TRBD1 on 5 matching bases. Material: blood, either unsorted or a sorted T cell fraction (not recorded which). CDR3: CASSPGANGANVLTF. The CDR3 region has the DNA TGTGCCAGCTCACCAGGGGCTAATGGGGCCAACGTCCTGACTTTC.